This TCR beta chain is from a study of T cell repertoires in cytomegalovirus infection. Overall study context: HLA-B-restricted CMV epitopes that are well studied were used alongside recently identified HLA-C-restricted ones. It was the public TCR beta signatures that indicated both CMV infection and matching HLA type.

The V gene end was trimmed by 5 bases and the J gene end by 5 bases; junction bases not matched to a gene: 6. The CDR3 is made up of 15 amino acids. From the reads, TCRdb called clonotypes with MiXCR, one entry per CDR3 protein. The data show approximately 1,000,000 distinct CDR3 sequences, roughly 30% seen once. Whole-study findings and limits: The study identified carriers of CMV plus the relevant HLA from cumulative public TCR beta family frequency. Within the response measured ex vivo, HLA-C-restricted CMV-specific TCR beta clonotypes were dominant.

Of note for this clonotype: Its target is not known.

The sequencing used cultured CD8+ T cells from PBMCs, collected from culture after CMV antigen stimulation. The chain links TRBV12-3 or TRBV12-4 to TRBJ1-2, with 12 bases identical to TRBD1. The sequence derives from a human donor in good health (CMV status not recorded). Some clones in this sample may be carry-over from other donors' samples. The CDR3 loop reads CASSRGDRGHYGYTF. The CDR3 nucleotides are TGTGCCAGCAGTCGTGGGGACAGGGGGCATTATGGCTACACCTTC.